This T cell receptor beta chain derives from a study of shared T cell receptors in the human thymus. Assay: immunoSEQ multiplex PCR; the TCRdb copy retains only in-frame clones and omits some. The sample includes approximately 580,000 clones, more than 75% of them seen just once. The CDR3 runs 14 residues. The germline gives CDR1 SNHLY, CDR2 FYNNEI. After removal of 2 bases from V and 8 bases from J, the junction contained 7 bases not matched to a gene. These data also featured in a second study, about human thymus T cells.

This clonotype originated in a boy under two years old with a congenital heart defect. Sequencing was done on a sample of thymocytes. This chain links TRBV2 with TRBJ2-7; 9 bases match TRBD2. CDR3: CASSERTGLAQQYF. CDR3 nucleotides: TGTGCCAGCAGTGAACGGACGGGACTAGCCCAGCAGTACTTC.